The entry below gives a single T cell receptor (beta chain) sequence along with its context. These data belong to a study of cytomegalovirus exposure and HLA in healthy donors. Trimming removed 1 base at V and 2 bases at J, with 11 bases between. Looked up from germline, CDR1 is SEHNR and CDR2 is FQNEAQ (reference sequence). This CDR3 comprises 15 residues. The PCR employed 60 Vbeta primers together with 13 Jbeta primers. Assay: immunoSEQ multiplex PCR; the TCRdb copy retains only in-frame clones and omits some. In the table there are 210,000 or so clones, less than 85% of which are singletons. This chain joins TRBV7-9 and TRBJ1-1, with no clear D. This sequence originates from a girl between 2 and 10 years old in good health and CMV-seronegative. The sample consisted of PBMCs. CDR3 in DNA: TGTGCCAGCAGCTTAGGAGTCAACAGCAACACTGAAGCTTTCTTT. It specifies CASSLGVNSNTEAFF.